These 29 T cell receptor beta chains originate from one sample sequenced in a study of blood T cell repertoires in COVID-19. Repertoires were generated with immunoSEQ multiplex PCR, while TCRdb's copy carries only in-frame clones and drops some. Of fewer than 70,000 clones in the sample, about 85% are singletons; the top ten hold 2.5% to 3.5%. Sequenced material: peripheral blood. The origin of the receptors is a man older than 75 with acute or convalescent COVID-19.

The gene calls are TRBV11-2 and TRBJ1-4; D is perhaps TRBD1 (6 bases). The germline CDR1 and CDR2 sequences are SGHAT and FQNNGV. This CDR3 is built from 15 residues. Trimming removed 5 bases from V and 8 bases from J, with 18 bases in between. CDR3 residues: CASSRGGGRQEKLFF. In DNA form, the CDR3 reads TGTGCCAGCAGCCGAGGGGGGGGACGGCAGGAAAAACTGTTTTTT.

The genes are TRBV6-5 and TRBJ1-1, with D unresolved. CDR1 and CDR2 from the germline V gene are MNHEY and SVGAGI. The V gene lost 2 bases and the J gene lost 5 bases, with 12 bases spanning the gap. The CDR3 extends over 14 amino acids. The CDR3 region is CASSYRNMRTEAFF. In nucleotides, the CDR3 is TGTGCCAGCAGTTACCGCAACATGAGGACTGAAGCTTTCTTT.

The V gene is TRBV18, the J gene TRBJ1-2, with D hard to call. Germline V CDR1 and CDR2: KGHSH, LQKENI. The V end lost 3 bases, the J end lost 8 bases, and 19 bases lay between the germline ends. This CDR3 contains 15 residues. CDR3 nucleotides: TGTGCCAGCTCACCTGAGGCAGGCCCGGCGGGGGGCTACACCTTC. Its translation is CASSPEAGPAGGYTF.

V usage is TRBV21-1 and J usage is TRBJ2-2; the table's TRBD1 call for D was not verified on the DNA. TRBV21-1 is a documented pseudogene. This CDR3 is built from 16 residues. The CDR3: CASSKGDRGITGELFF. In nucleotides, the CDR3 is TGTGCCAGCAGCAAGGGGGACAGGGGCATTACCGGGGAGCTGTTTTTT.

The J gene is TRBJ2-3, the V gene TRBV5-4, with TRBD2 identical over 7 bases. The CDR3 covers 14 residues. The trim removed 3 bases at V and 4 bases at J, leaving 5 bases unmatched. Germline V gene lookup returns CDR1 SGHNT and CDR2 YYREEE (reference sequence). CDR3 protein: CASSWRESADTQYF. CDR3 coding DNA: TGTGCCAGCAGCTGGCGGGAGTCGGCAGATACGCAGTATTTT.

This clone was counted between two and nine times. The J gene is TRBJ1-4, the V gene TRBV19, with TRBD1 as a possible D gene (5 bases). The germline V gene encodes CDR1 LNHDA and CDR2 SQIVND (reference sequence). V lost 7 bases to trimming and J lost 7 bases, with 16 bases between them. This CDR3 is built from 14 residues. The CDR3 DNA is TGTGCCAGTACCCAGGGATATGTAGGTGAAAAACTGTTTTTT. Residues: CASTQGYVGEKLFF.

This chain links TRBV27 with TRBJ2-2, with 15 bases lining up with TRBD2. V lost 2 bases to trimming and J lost 3 bases; unmatched junction nucleotides: 10. The CDR3 consists of 20 residues. Looked up from germline, CDR1 is MNHEY and CDR2 is SMNVEV (reference sequence). The CDR3, as DNA: TGTGCCAGCAGTTTACGACCGGGACTAGCGGGAGGTAGAGACACCGGGGAGCTGTTTTTT. Protein sequence: CASSLRPGLAGGRDTGELFF.

The J gene is TRBJ1-4, the V gene TRBV7-9, with D tentatively TRBD1 (5 bases). This CDR3 is built from 17 residues. V was trimmed by 4 bases and J by 4 bases, leaving 19 bases between them. The germline V gene encodes CDR1 SEHNR and CDR2 FQNEAQ (reference sequence). The CDR3 reads CASSSQGDRPVNEKLFF. The CDR3 DNA is TGTGCCAGCAGCTCGCAAGGCGACAGACCAGTTAATGAAAAACTGTTTTTT.

The rearrangement uses TRBV5-1 and TRBJ2-7; possibly TRBD2 for D (6 bases). CDR3 length equals 15 residues. The V gene lost 3 bases and the J gene lost 6 bases, with 19 bases spanning the gap. The germline V gene encodes CDR1 SGHRS and CDR2 YFSETQ. The CDR3 nucleotides are TGCGCCAGCAGCTCGACGGGACTCCGGGCCCCCGAGCAGTACTTC. Protein: CASSSTGLRAPEQYF.

The V gene is TRBV24-1, the J gene TRBJ1-1, with D possibly being TRBD1 (6 bases). This CDR3 is 15 amino acids long. Germline CDR1 is KGHDR and CDR2 is SFDVKD. V dropped 5 bases and J dropped 5 bases, with 17 bases sitting between them. The CDR3 sequence is CATSVKQGSRTEAFF. The CDR3 DNA reads TGTGCCACCAGTGTAAAACAGGGCAGTCGGACTGAAGCTTTCTTT.

The chain joins TRBV19 to TRBJ1-5; D may be TRBD1 (5 bases). Germline CDR1 and CDR2: LNHDA and SQIVND (reference sequence). This CDR3 has 16 residues. V was trimmed by 7 bases and J by 0 bases, leaving 16 bases between them. The CDR3 sequence is CASTDPGRGSNQPQHF. CDR3 DNA sequence: TGTGCCAGTACAGACCCAGGGAGGGGTAGCAATCAGCCCCAGCATTTT.

The V and J genes are TRBV6-4 and TRBJ1-1, with unresolved D. The V and J ends lost 2 bases and 4 bases respectively, with 14 bases between them. The CDR3 extends over 15 amino acids. CDR1 MRHNA and CDR2 SNTAGT come from the germline V gene. The chain's CDR3 is CASSDPVSGSTEAFF. The CDR3 DNA reads TGTGCCAGCAGTGACCCTGTTTCCGGGAGCACTGAAGCTTTCTTT.

This chain uses TRBV5-1 with TRBJ2-7; no reliable D call. CDR1 and CDR2 from the germline V gene are SGHRS and YFSETQ. The ends were cut back, 5 bases at V and 2 bases at J, with 11 bases in the middle. The CDR3 is 13 amino acids. The chain's CDR3 is CASSQTAPYEQYF. Here the CDR3 DNA reads TGCGCCAGCAGTCAGACTGCGCCCTACGAGCAGTACTTC. Combining the CDR3 with reference TRBV5-1 and TRBJ2-7 gives the whole variable domain KAGVTQTPRYLIKTRGQQVTLSCSPISGHRSVSWYQQTPGQGLQFLFEYFSETQRNKGNFPGRFSGRQFSNSRSEMNVSTLELGDSALYLCASSQTAPYEQYFGPGTRLTVT.

The V gene is TRBV12-5, the J gene TRBJ1-4; maybe TRBD1 (6 bases). The germline V and J ends were trimmed by 6 bases and 8 bases, with 22 bases remaining between them. CDR3 length equals 16 residues. Germline CDR1 LGHNT, CDR2 FRNRAP. The CDR3 reads CASGSVAGGGGEKLFF. In DNA, the CDR3 is TGTGCTAGTGGCTCCGTTGCGGGGGGCGGAGGGGAAAAACTGTTTTTT.

V and J are TRBV27 and TRBJ1-6, with D possibly being TRBD1 (5 bases). CDR3 size: 14 residues. Per the germline V gene, CDR1 is MNHEY and CDR2 is SMNVEV (reference sequence). Between the trimmed V and J ends, which lost 3 bases and 7 bases, there was a span of 10 bases. CDR3 DNA sequence: TGTGCCAGCAGTTTCAGGGAAGGCAATTCACCCCTCCACTTT. It is translated as CASSFREGNSPLHF.

The chain uses TRBV5-4 and TRBJ2-1; D is possibly TRBD2 (6 bases). Germline values: CDR1 SGHNT, CDR2 YYREEE (reference sequence). This CDR3 has 15 residues. The V end lost 2 bases, the J end lost 7 bases, and 16 bases lay between the germline ends. In nucleotides, the CDR3 is TGTGCCAGCAGCTTAACGGGACTTCCTTCGAATGAGCAGTTCTTC. The encoded protein is CASSLTGLPSNEQFF.

The genes are TRBV19 and TRBJ1-3; 12 bases line up with TRBD1. The CDR3 covers 16 residues. Germline trimming cut 2 bases from V and 2 bases from J; bases unmatched to any gene: 1. Germline V gene sequence: CDR1 LNHDA, CDR2 SQIVND (reference sequence). CDR3 in amino acids: CASSIWDRGPGNTIYF. The CDR3 nucleotides read TGTGCCAGTAGTATATGGGACAGGGGGCCTGGAAACACCATATATTTT. The entire variable domain, with the rest obtained from reference TRBV19 and TRBJ1-3, is as follows: DGGITQSPKYLFRKEGQNVTLSCEQNLNHDAMYWYRQDPGQGLRLIYYSQIVNDFQKGDIAEGYSVSREKKESFPLTVTSAQKNPTAFYLCASSIWDRGPGNTIYFGEGSWLTVV.

This chain connects TRBV6-5 to TRBJ1-5; TRBD1 aligns across 10 bases. Germline V CDR1 and CDR2: MNHEY, SVGAGI. The length of the CDR3 is 15 residues. After removal of 6 bases from V and 5 bases from J, the junction contained 7 bases not matched to a gene. CDR3 DNA sequence: TGTGCCAGCAGGCGGACAGGGGGTGCCCATCAGCCCCAGCATTTT. The encoded protein is CASRRTGGAHQPQHF.

CDR3 sequence reads: CASSSRLGDRGIGNTIYF. The DNA for the CDR3 is TGTGCCAGCAGCTCACGATTAGGGGACAGGGGAATTGGAAACACCATATATTTT. The chain recombines TRBV13 with TRBJ1-3, with 10 positions matching TRBD1. CDR3 length: 18 residues. CDR1 is PRHDT and CDR2 is FYEKMQ in the germline V gene (reference sequence). V was clipped by 4 bases and J by 3 bases; unmatched bases: 12.

The chain has TRBV19 and TRBJ2-7; D is possibly TRBD1 (5 bases). CDR1 is LNHDA, CDR2 SQIVND, per germline (reference sequence). The CDR3 loop spans 15 amino acids. With 1 base removed from V and 3 bases from J, the gap between germline ends came to 13 bases. The CDR3 reads CASSIAPGHLYEQYF. The CDR3 bases are TGTGCCAGTAGTATAGCCCCAGGACACCTCTACGAGCAGTACTTC.

The genes are TRBV2 and TRBJ2-2; no firm D call. CDR3 length: 14 amino acids. Germline values: CDR1 SNHLY, CDR2 FYNNEI. V dropped 6 bases and J dropped 3 bases, with 11 bases sitting between them. CDR3 residues: CASSLVSYTGELFF. For the CDR3, the DNA is TGTGCCAGCAGCCTAGTCAGCTACACCGGGGAGCTGTTTTTT. The variable domain in full, with the rest retrieved from reference TRBV2 and TRBJ2-2, is EPEVTQTPSHQVTQMGQEVILRCVPISNHLYFYWYRQILGQKVEFLVSFYNNEISEKSEIFDDQFSVERPDGSNFTLKIRSTKLEDSAMYFCASSLVSYTGELFFGEGSRLTVL.

The chain links TRBV12-3 or TRBV12-4 to TRBJ2-7; possibly TRBD1 for D (6 bases). With 6 bases removed from V and 4 bases from J, the gap between germline ends came to 10 bases. The CDR3 spans 12 residues. The CDR3 protein is CASRIQGYEQYF. The CDR3 nucleotides read TGTGCCAGCAGAATACAGGGATACGAGCAGTACTTC.

This chain uses TRBV28 with TRBJ2-3; TRBD2 aligns across 12 bases. The V and J ends lost 6 bases and 7 bases, in that order; junction bases with no gene match: 11. CDR3 length equals 16 residues. The V gene's germline CDR1 is MDHEN and CDR2 SYDVKM. This CDR3 reads CASRLRWTSGTYTQYF. Here the CDR3 DNA reads TGTGCCAGCAGGTTAAGATGGACTAGCGGGACGTATACGCAGTATTTT.

This chain links TRBV14 with TRBJ1-4; a possible D gene is TRBD1 (5 bases). Trimming shortened V by 0 bases and J by 4 bases, and 9 bases separated the two germline ends. The CDR3 totals 15 residues. Germline CDR1 reads SGHDN; CDR2 reads FVKESK. In DNA form, the CDR3 reads TGTGCCAGCAGCCAAGACGCAGGGTTTAATGAAAAACTGTTTTTT. Translated, it gives CASSQDAGFNEKLFF.

Points on this clone: A read error is likely, as this CDR3 ends without the conserved phenylalanine or tryptophan. It is unclear where the CDR3 begins or ends on the DNA, so no DNA is shown, and the CDR3 is as TCRdb lists it. The chain links TRBV5-6 to TRBJ2-3; TRBD1 is the table's D call and was not checked against the DNA. The germline V gene has CDR1 SGHDT and CDR2 YYEEEE. The CDR3 spans 11 amino acids, including both terminal residues. CDR3 region: CASSPNHDNLI.

V and J are TRBV11-3 and TRBJ2-7; possible D gene TRBD1, 6 bases. Germline V CDR1 and CDR2: SGHNT, YENEEA. The CDR3 covers 15 residues. V lost 1 base and J 1 base, leaving 11 bases between the germline ends. The CDR3, as DNA: TGTGCCAGCAGCTTAGGTAGGACAGTTTCCTACGAGCAGTACTTC. Its protein is CASSLGRTVSYEQYF.

The chain joins TRBV25-1 to TRBJ2-5, with a possible D match to TRBD1 (6 bases). The CDR3 totals 14 residues. Looked up from germline, CDR1 is MGHDK and CDR2 is SYGVNS. With 6 bases removed from V and 2 bases from J, the gap between germline ends came to 13 bases. The CDR3 is CASRPQGPQETQYF. CDR3 DNA: TGTGCCAGCAGGCCCCAGGGGCCACAAGAGACCCAGTACTTC.

The rearrangement uses TRBV12-3 or TRBV12-4 and TRBJ2-1, with TRBD2 identical over 7 bases. The V and J ends lost 2 bases and 14 bases, in that order; junction bases with no gene match: 6. This CDR3 spans 12 amino acids. CDR3 in DNA: TGTGCCAGCAGTTTAACTAGCGTGAGTAAGTTCTTC. This sequence encodes CASSLTSVSKFF.

A few counts support this clone. The rearrangement links TRBV6-2 or TRBV6-3 to TRBJ1-4; D call uncertain. Germline V gene data show CDR1 as MNHEY and CDR2 as SVGEGT. Trimming removed 5 bases at V and 4 bases at J, with 14 bases between. This CDR3 is 15 amino acids long. The CDR3 nucleotides read TGTGCCAGCAGTCGTTACAGCACCGGTAATGAAAAACTGTTTTTT. Amino acid sequence: CASSRYSTGNEKLFF.